This entry lists 8 T cell receptor beta chains sequenced from one sample in a study of OX40 agonist ivuxolimab in advanced cancers. Here immunoSEQ multiplex PCR was the method, and the copy in TCRdb shows in-frame clones only, minus some. The table lists over 100,000 clones, 75% to 90% of them singletons, with about 0.55% in the top ten. The sequencing here drew on CD4+ or CD8+ T cells sorted from blood, taken in a trial of the OX40 agonist ivuxolimab. The receptors derive from an adult with an advanced solid tumor such as melanoma, head and neck, liver or kidney cancer.

DNA of the CDR3: TGTGCCTGGAGTGGTCAGGCTGCCTATGGCTACACCTTC. Amino acid sequence: CAWSGQAAYGYTF. The chain employs TRBV30 and TRBJ1-2; D gene uncertain. The V end was cut by 1 base, the J end by 4 bases, with 10 bases between. The germline gives CDR1 GTSNPN, CDR2 SVGIG (reference sequence). This CDR3 contains 13 residues.

The chain carries TRBV6-6 and TRBJ1-3; a weak D match, TRBD1 (6 bases). Germline CDR1 reads MNHNY; CDR2 reads SVGAGI (reference sequence). The CDR3 is 14 amino acids. The germline V and J ends were trimmed by 2 bases and 4 bases, with 9 bases remaining between them. The CDR3 nucleotides read TGTGCCAGCAGTTACGGACAGTCCGGAAACACCATATATTTT. This encodes CASSYGQSGNTIYF.

Concerning this clone: Other DNA sequences in the sample encode the same CDR3. The chain carries TRBV6-5 and TRBJ2-7; D is ambiguous. Per germline, CDR1 MNHEY and CDR2 SVGAGI. V dropped 5 bases and J dropped 0 bases, with 5 bases sitting between them. The CDR3 length is 12 residues. The CDR3 sequence: CASSPPSYEQYF. The CDR3 coding sequence is TGTGCCAGCAGTCCCCCCTCCTACGAGCAGTACTTC.

This chain links TRBV5-1 with TRBJ2-2, with D uncertain. Trimming shortened V by 6 bases and J by 6 bases, and 9 bases separated the two germline ends. This CDR3 region has 12 residues. Germline V gene lookup returns CDR1 SGHRS and CDR2 YFSETQ. The CDR3 loop is CASTLDSGELFF. The CDR3 region has the DNA TGCGCCAGCACTCTCGACTCCGGGGAGCTGTTTTTT.

The genes are TRBV19 and TRBJ2-5, with 12 bases identical to TRBD2. The CDR3 totals 15 residues. The germline CDR1 and CDR2 sequences are LNHDA and SQIVND (reference sequence). The ends lost 4 bases at V and 6 bases at J; junction bases unmatched: 6. The CDR3 DNA sequence: TGTGCCAGTAGTAAGACTAGCGGGGGCCTTAAGACCCAGTACTTC. Translated: CASSKTSGGLKTQYF.

The rearrangement joins TRBV6-1 to TRBJ2-1, with D maybe TRBD1 (5 bases). The CDR3 length is 15 residues. CDR1 is MNHNS, CDR2 SASEGT, per germline. V was cut by 4 bases and J by 2 bases, with 12 bases left in between. The DNA for the CDR3 is TGTGCCAGCAGTGGGAACCAGGGCACCTACAATGAGCAGTTCTTC. It specifies CASSGNQGTYNEQFF.

The V gene is TRBV27, the J gene TRBJ2-7; 7 bases match TRBD2. This CDR3 has 16 amino acids. The trim removed 6 bases at V and 2 bases at J, leaving 13 bases unmatched. Germline V gene sequence: CDR1 MNHEY, CDR2 SMNVEV (reference sequence). This CDR3 is CASSYSSGTAPYEQYF. Here the CDR3 DNA reads TGTGCCAGCAGCTATTCAAGCGGGACGGCGCCCTACGAGCAGTACTTC.

The chain links TRBV18 to TRBJ1-1; D ambiguous. The V gene's germline CDR1 is KGHSH and CDR2 LQKENI. V lost 1 base and J 5 bases, leaving 11 bases between the germline ends. The CDR3 is 14 amino acids. Here the CDR3 reads CASSPLAGGTEAFF. CDR3 nucleotides: TGTGCCAGCTCACCACTGGCGGGAGGAACTGAAGCTTTCTTT.